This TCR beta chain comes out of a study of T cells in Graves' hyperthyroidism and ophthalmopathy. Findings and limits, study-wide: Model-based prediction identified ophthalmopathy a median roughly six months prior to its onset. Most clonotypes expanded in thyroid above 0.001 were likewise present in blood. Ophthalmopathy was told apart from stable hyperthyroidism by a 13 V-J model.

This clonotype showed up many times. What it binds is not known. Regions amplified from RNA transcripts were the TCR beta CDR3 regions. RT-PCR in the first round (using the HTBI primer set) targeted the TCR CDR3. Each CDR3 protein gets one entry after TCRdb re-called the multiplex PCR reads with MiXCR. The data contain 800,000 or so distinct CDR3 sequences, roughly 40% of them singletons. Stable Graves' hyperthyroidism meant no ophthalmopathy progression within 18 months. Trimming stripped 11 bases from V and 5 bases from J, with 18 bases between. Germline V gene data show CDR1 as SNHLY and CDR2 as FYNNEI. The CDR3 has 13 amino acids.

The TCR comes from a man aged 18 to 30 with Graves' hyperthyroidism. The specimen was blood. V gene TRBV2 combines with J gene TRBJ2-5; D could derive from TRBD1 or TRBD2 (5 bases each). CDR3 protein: CAGSLGTSETQYF. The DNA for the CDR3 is TGTGCCGGTAGCCTCGGGACGTCGGAGACCCAGTACTTC.